Listed below are T cell receptor beta chains from one sample, sequenced in a study of Japanese encephalitis immunity and Zika vaccine responses. TCRdb re-called the 5' RACE reads with MiXCR, one entry per CDR3 protein. This sample has 800 to 1,200 distinct CDR3 sequences; around 2.9% occur once, and the top ten carry under 20%. Here the sequenced sample was antigen-activated CD4+ T cells from blood, cultured, taken during a Zika inactivated vaccine study. These receptors all stem from an adult man who received an inactivated Zika virus vaccine. Both conserved end residues are part of each CDR3. D genes are given only for firm matches. Some rows have no size entry. The others give once, few or many, or a class for an expanded clone.

clone_size: medium-sized; j_call: TRBJ2-6; v_call: TRBV7-3; cdr3_length: 18; d_call: TRBD2; cdr3_aa: CASSLGGGPSSGANVLTF; cdr3_nt: TGTGCCAGCAGCTTAGGGGGGGGTCCCAGCTCTGGGGCCAACGTCCTGACTTTC
clone_size: many; j_call: TRBJ2-7; v_call: TRBV3-1; cdr3_length: 15; d_call: -; cdr3_aa: CASSQVIGASYEQYF; cdr3_nt: TGTGCCAGCAGCCAAGTCATAGGGGCCTCCTACGAGCAGTACTTC
clone_size: medium-sized; j_call: TRBJ1-4; v_call: TRBV4-1; cdr3_length: 16; d_call: TRBD1; cdr3_aa: CASSGYRGSTNEKLFF; cdr3_nt: TGCGCCAGCAGCGGTTACAGGGGTTCAACTAATGAAAAACTGTTTTTT
clone_size: medium-sized; j_call: TRBJ2-1; v_call: TRBV5-4; cdr3_length: 16; d_call: TRBD2; cdr3_aa: CASSSLAGAGYNEQFF; cdr3_nt: TGTGCCAGCAGCTCATTAGCGGGAGCGGGGTACAATGAGCAGTTCTTC
clone_size: medium-sized; j_call: TRBJ1-6; v_call: TRBV5-8; cdr3_length: 18; d_call: -; cdr3_aa: CASSLVLGREPYNSPLHF; cdr3_nt: TGTGCCAGCAGCTTGGTTTTGGGCAGGGAACCCTATAATTCACCCCTCCACTTT
clone_size: hyperexpanded; j_call: TRBJ2-1; v_call: TRBV11-2; cdr3_length: 13; d_call: TRBD2; cdr3_aa: CASSGLDGYEQFF; cdr3_nt: TGTGCCAGCAGTGGACTAGACGGTTATGAGCAGTTCTTC
clone_size: large; j_call: TRBJ1-1; v_call: TRBV7-9; cdr3_length: 13; d_call: -; cdr3_aa: CASSLSGHTEAFF; cdr3_nt: TGTGCCAGCAGCTTATCCGGACACACTGAAGCTTTCTTT
clone_size: large; j_call: TRBJ1-1; v_call: TRBV5-1; cdr3_length: 13; d_call: -; cdr3_aa: CASSFQGNTEAFF; cdr3_nt: TGCGCCAGCAGCTTTCAGGGGAACACTGAAGCTTTCTTT
clone_size: many; j_call: TRBJ2-7; v_call: TRBV3-1; cdr3_length: 14; d_call: -; cdr3_aa: CASSQGHSLSEQYF; cdr3_nt: TGTGCCAGCAGCCAAGGTCATAGTTTAAGTGAGCAGTACTTC
clone_size: medium-sized; j_call: TRBJ1-2; v_call: TRBV25-1; cdr3_length: 17; d_call: -; cdr3_aa: CASSDLTRGDAPYGYTF; cdr3_nt: TGTGCCAGCAGTGATCTAACCCGCGGGGACGCTCCCTATGGCTACACCTTC
clone_size: medium-sized; j_call: TRBJ1-2; v_call: TRBV5-4; cdr3_length: 12; d_call: -; cdr3_aa: CASSRHENGYTF; cdr3_nt: TGTGCCAGCAGCCGACATGAGAATGGCTACACCTTC
clone_size: -; j_call: TRBJ2-3; v_call: TRBV3-1; cdr3_length: 15; d_call: -; cdr3_aa: CASSPRMAGRDTQYF; cdr3_nt: TGTGCCAGCAGCCCGCGGATGGCCGGGCGGGATACGCAGTATTTT
clone_size: medium-sized; j_call: TRBJ2-2; v_call: TRBV30; cdr3_length: 16; d_call: -; cdr3_aa: CAWSVLGQTNTGELFF; cdr3_nt: TGTGCCTGGAGTGTACTGGGACAAACGAACACCGGGGAGCTGTTTTTT
clone_size: many; j_call: TRBJ2-2; v_call: TRBV3-1; cdr3_length: 17; d_call: TRBD2; cdr3_aa: CASSQIGRGGNTGELFF; cdr3_nt: TGTGCCAGCAGCCAAATTGGACGGGGGGGGAACACCGGGGAGCTGTTTTTT
clone_size: many; j_call: TRBJ1-5; v_call: TRBV19; cdr3_length: 12; d_call: -; cdr3_aa: CASRFLGRAQHF; cdr3_nt: TGTGCCAGTAGGTTCTTGGGTCGGGCCCAGCATTTT
clone_size: large; j_call: TRBJ2-5; v_call: TRBV7-2; cdr3_length: 14; d_call: -; cdr3_aa: CASSPGGGQETQYF; cdr3_nt: TGTGCCAGCAGCCCCGGGGGAGGCCAAGAGACCCAGTACTTC
clone_size: many; j_call: TRBJ2-2; v_call: TRBV30; cdr3_length: 14; d_call: -; cdr3_aa: CAWRLQTYTGELFF; cdr3_nt: TGTGCCTGGAGGCTACAAACCTACACCGGGGAGCTGTTTTTT
clone_size: medium-sized; j_call: TRBJ2-7; v_call: TRBV3-1; cdr3_length: 14; d_call: TRBD1; cdr3_aa: CASSLADRVGEQYF; cdr3_nt: TGTGCCAGCAGCCTAGCGGACAGGGTAGGTGAGCAGTACTTC
clone_size: medium-sized; j_call: TRBJ2-2; v_call: TRBV6-6; cdr3_length: 13; d_call: -; cdr3_aa: CAETKGVTGELFF; cdr3_nt: TGTGCCGAGACAAAGGGCGTCACCGGGGAGCTGTTTTTT
clone_size: medium-sized; j_call: TRBJ2-7; v_call: TRBV30; cdr3_length: 13; d_call: TRBD2; cdr3_aa: CAWSARGGTQQYF; cdr3_nt: TGTGCCTGGAGTGCTCGGGGGGGGACACAGCAGTACTTC
clone_size: medium-sized; j_call: TRBJ2-2; v_call: TRBV27; cdr3_length: 14; d_call: -; cdr3_aa: CASTPTGVTGELFF; cdr3_nt: TGTGCCAGCACCCCGACAGGCGTTACCGGGGAGCTGTTTTTT
clone_size: large; j_call: TRBJ1-6; v_call: TRBV3-1; cdr3_length: 16; d_call: -; cdr3_aa: CASSQARAGSNSPLHF; cdr3_nt: TGTGCCAGCAGCCAAGCCCGGGCAGGGAGTAATTCACCCCTCCACTTT
clone_size: many; j_call: TRBJ1-2; v_call: TRBV10-2; cdr3_length: 13; d_call: TRBD1; cdr3_aa: CASSGGQNYGYTF; cdr3_nt: TGCGCCAGCAGTGGGGGACAGAACTATGGCTACACCTTC
clone_size: medium-sized; j_call: TRBJ1-1; v_call: TRBV2; cdr3_length: 14; d_call: -; cdr3_aa: CASSAQGGNTEAFF; cdr3_nt: TGTGCCAGCAGTGCGCAGGGCGGGAACACTGAAGCTTTCTTT
clone_size: many; j_call: TRBJ1-2; v_call: TRBV29-1; cdr3_length: 13; d_call: -; cdr3_aa: CSVSLPGGYGYTF; cdr3_nt: TGCAGCGTCTCCCTCCCGGGCGGCTATGGCTACACCTTC
clone_size: many; j_call: TRBJ1-2; v_call: TRBV3-1; cdr3_length: 16; d_call: TRBD1; cdr3_aa: CASSQESPTGPNGYTF; cdr3_nt: TGTGCCAGCAGCCAAGAGTCCCCGACAGGGCCAAATGGCTACACCTTC
clone_size: large; j_call: TRBJ2-3; v_call: TRBV27; cdr3_length: 15; d_call: TRBD1; cdr3_aa: CASSPGTGYTDTQYF; cdr3_nt: TGTGCCAGCAGCCCCGGGACAGGGTACACAGATACGCAGTATTTT
clone_size: medium-sized; j_call: TRBJ2-5; v_call: TRBV3-1; cdr3_length: 14; d_call: -; cdr3_aa: CASSQEYGRETQYF; cdr3_nt: TGTGCCAGCAGCCAAGAATATGGGAGGGAGACCCAGTACTTC
clone_size: medium-sized; j_call: TRBJ1-2; v_call: TRBV6-1; cdr3_length: 12; d_call: -; cdr3_aa: CASSPILGGYTF; cdr3_nt: TGTGCCAGCAGCCCCATACTGGGTGGCTACACCTTC
clone_size: many; j_call: TRBJ2-6; v_call: TRBV6-2/TRBV6-3; cdr3_length: 16; d_call: TRBD1; cdr3_aa: CASSRDSPSGANVLTF; cdr3_nt: TGTGCCAGCAGCCGGGACAGTCCCTCTGGGGCCAACGTCCTGACTTTC
clone_size: many; j_call: TRBJ2-6; v_call: TRBV7-9; cdr3_length: 16; d_call: -; cdr3_aa: CASSLFPGPGANVLTF; cdr3_nt: TGTGCCAGCAGCTTATTTCCAGGGCCTGGGGCCAACGTCCTGACTTTC
clone_size: medium-sized; j_call: TRBJ2-3; v_call: TRBV6-1; cdr3_length: 13; d_call: -; cdr3_aa: CARARDGTDTQYF; cdr3_nt: TGTGCCAGGGCCCGGGACGGCACAGATACGCAGTATTTT
clone_size: medium-sized; j_call: TRBJ2-3; v_call: TRBV7-2; cdr3_length: 17; d_call: -; cdr3_aa: CASSLGSPGLKTDTQYF; cdr3_nt: TGTGCCAGCAGCTTAGGGTCCCCGGGACTCAAGACAGATACGCAGTATTTT
clone_size: medium-sized; j_call: TRBJ2-3; v_call: TRBV12-3/TRBV12-4; cdr3_length: 11; d_call: -; cdr3_aa: CASSNTDTQYF; cdr3_nt: TGTGCCAGCAGCAACACAGATACGCAGTATTTT
clone_size: many; j_call: TRBJ2-7; v_call: TRBV20-1; cdr3_length: 14; d_call: TRBD2; cdr3_aa: CSARILGLMNEQYF; cdr3_nt: TGCAGTGCTCGCATTCTGGGACTAATGAACGAGCAGTACTTC
clone_size: many; j_call: TRBJ2-1; v_call: TRBV5-4; cdr3_length: 14; d_call: -; cdr3_aa: CASSLSGSYNEQFF; cdr3_nt: TGTGCCAGCAGCTTGAGCGGCTCCTACAATGAGCAGTTCTTC
clone_size: large; j_call: TRBJ2-7; v_call: TRBV24-1; cdr3_length: 15; d_call: TRBD2; cdr3_aa: CATSDETGLAVGQYF; cdr3_nt: TGTGCCACCAGTGATGAAACGGGACTAGCTGTCGGACAGTACTTC
clone_size: large; j_call: TRBJ1-1; v_call: TRBV20-1; cdr3_length: 13; d_call: -; cdr3_aa: CSARELGQLEAFF; cdr3_nt: TGCAGTGCTAGAGAACTGGGCCAACTAGAAGCTTTCTTT
clone_size: large; j_call: TRBJ1-2; v_call: TRBV7-2; cdr3_length: 15; d_call: -; cdr3_aa: CASSWDAAGHYGYTF; cdr3_nt: TGTGCCAGCAGCTGGGACGCCGCCGGCCACTATGGCTACACCTTC